One and the same sample provided the 7 T cell receptor beta chains below, sequenced in a study of Ad26.COV2.S vaccination and SARS-CoV-2 variants. The sample's treatment: around 19 received Ad26.COV2.S at low or high dose, single or two shots; 5 received placebo; per-sample allocation not given. After the first vaccine or placebo injection, samples were drawn on day 63. Measured with immunoSEQ multiplex PCR; TCRdb has only the in-frame clones, and not every one. This sample has about 350,000 clones, with about 85% found just once. The sample in question was peripheral blood, obtained in a trial of Ad26.COV2.S vaccine versus placebo. Receptor source: a person aged 18-60 years who received the Ad26.COV2.S COVID-19 vaccine or a placebo.

The chain is built from TRBV7-2 and TRBJ2-1; D is unclear. This CDR3 comprises 12 residues. V was trimmed by 4 bases and J by 2 bases, leaving 3 bases between them. Germline CDR1 and CDR2: SGHTA and FQGNSA. CDR3 bases: TGTGCCAGCAGCTGGGCCTACAATGAGCAGTTCTTC. Translated: CASSWAYNEQFF. Filled out from reference TRBV7-2 and TRBJ2-1, the complete variable domain reads GAGVSQSPSNKVTEKGKDVELRCDPISGHTALYWYRQSLGQGLEFLIYFQGNSAPDKSGLPSDRFSAERTGGSVSTLTIQRTQQEDSAVYLCASSWAYNEQFFGPGTRLTVL.

In DNA form, the CDR3 reads TGTGCCAGCAGTGATGCAGGACAGTACTACAATGAGCAGTTCTTC. Its translation is CASSDAGQYYNEQFF. V gene TRBV6-4 combines with J gene TRBJ2-1; D perhaps matches TRBD1 (6 bases). The CDR3 runs to 15 residues. Germline V gene sequence: CDR1 MRHNA, CDR2 SNTAGT. The ends were cut back, 3 bases at V and 3 bases at J, with 12 bases in the middle.

This clone was found once. The chain carries TRBV5-6 and TRBJ1-1; D remains unclear. Germline-derived CDR1 and CDR2 are SGHDT and YYEEEE. V lost 0 bases, J lost 7 bases, and 10 bases lay in between. The CDR3 sequence is 13 residues long. CDR3 region: CASSLEQADEAFF. CDR3 nucleotide sequence: TGTGCCAGCAGCTTGGAGCAGGCCGATGAAGCTTTCTTT.

The chain links TRBV5-8 to TRBJ2-5; 9 nucleotides align to TRBD1. Trimming took 5 bases from V and 5 from J; bases not matched to a gene: 4. Germline CDR1 SGHTS, CDR2 YDEGEE. This CDR3 has 13 residues. DNA for the CDR3: TGTGCCAGCAGGGGGACAGGGAAGGAGACCCAGTACTTC. Translation: CASRGTGKETQYF.

This chain connects TRBV3-1 (or the pseudogene TRBV3-2) to TRBJ2-3, with 11 bases aligning to TRBD2. Germline-derived CDR1 and CDR2 are LGHDT and YNNKEL (reference sequence). Trimming at V came to 8 bases and at J to 3 bases, leaving 4 bases not matched to a gene. This CDR3 is built from 14 residues. The CDR3 loop reads CASATSGGTDTQYF. CDR3 DNA: TGTGCCAGCGCTACTAGCGGGGGAACAGATACGCAGTATTTT.

V is TRBV7-2 and J is TRBJ1-4; weak D call: TRBD1 (5 bases). Germline V lookup: CDR1 SGHTA, CDR2 FQGNSA. Trimming cost V 5 bases and J 10 bases, with 14 bases left between them. This CDR3 has 13 amino acids. CDR3 coding DNA: TGTGCCAGCAGCATAGACCGGGGCTCAAAACTGTTTTTT. It yields the protein CASSIDRGSKLFF.

J is TRBJ2-1 and V is TRBV4-3, with TRBD2 matching 7 bases. This CDR3 is 16 amino acids long. CDR1 is LGHNA, CDR2 YSLEER, per germline. Losses at the gene ends were 1 base for V and 7 bases for J; bases not matched to a gene: 10. In DNA, the CDR3 is TGCGCCAGCAGCCAAGCCGGATGGACTAGTATGAATGAGCAGTTCTTC. Protein: CASSQAGWTSMNEQFF.